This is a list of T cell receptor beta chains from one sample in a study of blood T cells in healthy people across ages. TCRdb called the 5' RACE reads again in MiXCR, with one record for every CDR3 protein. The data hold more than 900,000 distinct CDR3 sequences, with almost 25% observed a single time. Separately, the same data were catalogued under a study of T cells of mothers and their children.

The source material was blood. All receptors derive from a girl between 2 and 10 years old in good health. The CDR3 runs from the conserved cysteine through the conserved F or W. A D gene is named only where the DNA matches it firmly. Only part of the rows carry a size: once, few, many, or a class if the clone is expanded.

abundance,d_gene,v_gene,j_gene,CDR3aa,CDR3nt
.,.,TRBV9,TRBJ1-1,CASSGSMNTEAFF,TGTGCCAGCAGCGGATCAATGAACACTGAAGCTTTCTTT
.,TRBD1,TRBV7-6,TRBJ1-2,CASSPRTGSHGYTF,TGTGCCAGCAGCCCGCGGACAGGGTCACATGGCTACACCTTC
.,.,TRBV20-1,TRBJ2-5,CSARGRDGETQYF,TGCAGTGCTCGGGGGAGAGACGGAGAGACCCAGTACTTC
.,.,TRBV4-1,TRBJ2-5,CASSQGPISLETQYF,TGCGCCAGCAGCCAAGGACCCATCAGCCTGGAGACCCAGTACTTC
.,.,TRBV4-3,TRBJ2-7,CASSQVSGKRYEQYF,TGCGCCAGCAGCCAAGTATCAGGGAAACGCTACGAGCAGTACTTC
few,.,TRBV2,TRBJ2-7,CASRLTVQQGSYEQYF,TGTGCCAGCAGACTGACAGTCCAACAGGGCTCCTACGAGCAGTACTTC
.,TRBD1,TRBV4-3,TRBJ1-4,CASSIGGAGGLEKLFF,TGCGCCAGCAGCATCGGAGGGGCAGGGGGGCTCGAAAAACTGTTTTTT
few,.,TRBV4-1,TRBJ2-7,CASSQEEGYEQYF,TGCGCCAGCAGCCAAGAGGAAGGGTACGAGCAGTACTTC
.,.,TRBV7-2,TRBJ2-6,CASSLMAPGANVLTF,TGTGCCAGCAGCTTGATGGCTCCCGGGGCCAACGTCCTGACTTTC
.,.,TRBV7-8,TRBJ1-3,CASSSPQEGSGNTIYF,TGTGCCAGCAGCTCCCCTCAAGAGGGCTCTGGAAACACCATATATTTT
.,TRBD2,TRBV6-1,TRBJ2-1,CASSLTSVEQFF,TGTGCCAGCAGTCTGACTAGCGTCGAGCAGTTCTTC